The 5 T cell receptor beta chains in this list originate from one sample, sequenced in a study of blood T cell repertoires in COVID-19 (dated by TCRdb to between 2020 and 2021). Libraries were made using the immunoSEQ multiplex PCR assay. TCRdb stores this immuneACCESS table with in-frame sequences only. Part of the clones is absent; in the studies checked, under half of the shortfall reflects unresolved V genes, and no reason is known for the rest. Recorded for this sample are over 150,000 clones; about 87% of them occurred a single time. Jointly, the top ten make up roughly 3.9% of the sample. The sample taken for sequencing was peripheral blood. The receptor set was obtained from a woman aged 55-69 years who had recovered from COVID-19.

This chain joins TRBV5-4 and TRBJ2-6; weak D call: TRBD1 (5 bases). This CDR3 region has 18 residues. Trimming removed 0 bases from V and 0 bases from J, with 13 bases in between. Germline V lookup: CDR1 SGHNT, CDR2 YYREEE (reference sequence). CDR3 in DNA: TGTGCCAGCAGCTTGGGACAGCCGCAATACTCTGGGGCCAACGTCCTGACTTTC. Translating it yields CASSLGQPQYSGANVLTF.

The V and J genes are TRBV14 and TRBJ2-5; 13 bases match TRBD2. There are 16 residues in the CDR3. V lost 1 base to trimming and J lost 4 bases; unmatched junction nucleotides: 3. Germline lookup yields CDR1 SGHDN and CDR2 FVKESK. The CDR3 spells CASSQGTSGGPETQYF. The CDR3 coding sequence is TGTGCCAGCAGCCAAGGGACTAGCGGGGGTCCAGAGACCCAGTACTTC.

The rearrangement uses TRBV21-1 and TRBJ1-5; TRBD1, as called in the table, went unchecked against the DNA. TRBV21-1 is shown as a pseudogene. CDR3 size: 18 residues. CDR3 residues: CASSRSQGHGISNQPQHF. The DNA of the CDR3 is TGTGCCAGCAGCAGATCACAGGGCCATGGAATAAGCAATCAGCCCCAGCATTTT.

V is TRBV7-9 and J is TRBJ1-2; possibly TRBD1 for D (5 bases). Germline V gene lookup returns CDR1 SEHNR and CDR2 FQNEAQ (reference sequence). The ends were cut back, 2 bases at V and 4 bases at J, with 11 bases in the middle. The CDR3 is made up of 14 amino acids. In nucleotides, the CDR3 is TGTGCCAGCAGCTTAATGGGGGGAAGCTATGGCTACACCTTC. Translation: CASSLMGGSYGYTF.

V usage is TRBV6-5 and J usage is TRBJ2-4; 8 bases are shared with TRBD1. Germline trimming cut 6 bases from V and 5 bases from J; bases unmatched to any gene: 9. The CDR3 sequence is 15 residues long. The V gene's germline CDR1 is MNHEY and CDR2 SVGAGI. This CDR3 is CASSLVGQGENIQYF. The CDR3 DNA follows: TGTGCCAGCAGCCTAGTTGGACAGGGCGAAAACATTCAGTACTTC.